What follows are 21 T cell receptor beta chains derived from one specimen sequenced in a study of T cells in Graves' hyperthyroidism and ophthalmopathy. Amplified regions were TCR beta CDR3 sequences from RNA transcripts. Initially, a first-round RT-PCR of the TCR CDR3 employed the HTBI primer set. TCRdb processed the multiplex PCR reads anew with MiXCR; each CDR3 protein has one entry. The table records hundreds of thousands of distinct CDR3 sequences, around 40% of them present only once. Sequenced input: blood. Receptor source: a woman aged 35 to 49 with Graves' hyperthyroidism.

This clonotype occurred many times. This chain connects TRBV25-1 to TRBJ1-4, with D perhaps matching TRBD1 (5 bases). V dropped 3 bases and J dropped 5 bases, with 13 bases sitting between them. This CDR3 is 15 amino acids long. Germline-derived CDR1 and CDR2 are MGHDK and SYGVNS. The CDR3: CASSEGERRNEKLFF. The CDR3 nucleotides are TGTGCCAGCAGTGAGGGGGAGAGAAGGAATGAAAAACTGTTTTTT.

This chain joins TRBV27 and TRBJ1-6; D not resolved. The CDR3 sequence is 15 residues long. CDR1 and CDR2 from the germline V gene are MNHEY and SMNVEV (reference sequence). The V end lost 6 bases, the J end lost 7 bases, and 16 bases lay between the germline ends. CDR3 in amino acids: CASSQERSANSPLHF. In nucleotides, the CDR3 is TGTGCCAGCAGCCAGGAACGCTCGGCCAATTCACCCCTCCACTTT.

This chain uses TRBV10-2 with TRBJ2-3, with 10 bases identical to TRBD2. The length of the CDR3 is 15 residues. V dropped 3 bases and J dropped 4; count of bases not matched to a gene: 4. From germline, CDR1 is WSHSY and CDR2 SAAADI. The DNA for the CDR3 is TGCGCCAGCAGTGATCAAGCGGGAGGGGCAGATACGCAGTATTTT. It yields the protein CASSDQAGGADTQYF.

This chain links TRBV7-2 with TRBJ1-4; 7 bases map to TRBD1. The CDR3 is made up of 14 amino acids. With V trimmed by 4 bases and J by 8 bases, 7 bases remained unmatched. Germline V CDR1 and CDR2: SGHTA, FQGNSA. CDR3 protein: CASSYRTGQEKLFF. The DNA of the CDR3 is TGTGCCAGCAGCTACCGGACAGGACAGGAAAAACTGTTTTTT.

At least ten counts were recorded for this clonotype. This CDR3 is CASSYKADQETQYF. For the CDR3, the DNA is TGTGCCAGCAGTTACAAGGCAGATCAAGAGACCCAGTACTTC. The gene calls are TRBV6-5 and TRBJ2-5; D is ambiguous. The CDR3 length is 14 residues. Germline V gene sequence: CDR1 MNHEY, CDR2 SVGAGI. The ends were cut back, 2 bases at V and 2 bases at J, with 9 bases in the middle.

For this clonotype: This may come from a read error, since a much larger clone is one base off. The chain uses TRBV7-9 and TRBJ2-2; 8 bases are shared with TRBD1. CDR3 size: 16 residues. CDR1 is SEHNR, CDR2 FQNEAQ, per germline (reference sequence). The CDR3 region has the DNA TGTGTCAGCAGCTCCCTGGACAGGGCGAACACCGGGGAGCTGTTTTTT. This gives the protein CVSSSLDRANTGELFF.

This clonotype was seen repeatedly, ten times or more. The J gene is TRBJ1-1, the V gene TRBV6-5; TRBD1 agrees at 7 bases. The germline gives CDR1 MNHEY, CDR2 SVGAGI. CDR3 size: 12 residues. V lost 5 bases, J lost 11 bases, and 8 bases stayed unmatched. CDR3 sequence: CASSVGTVEAFF. The CDR3 nucleotides are TGTGCCAGCAGTGTTGGGACAGTTGAGGCTTTCTTT.

The chain links TRBV10-3 to TRBJ2-3, with 8 bases fitting TRBD2. CDR1 and CDR2 from the germline V gene are ENHRY and SYGVKD. This CDR3 region has 16 residues. Unmatched junction bases numbered 12, after V lost 10 bases and J lost 0 bases. The CDR3 nucleotides are TGTGCCACCGGCGGGGGGACCGCCGGCAGCACAGATACGCAGTATTTT. It yields the protein CATGGGTAGSTDTQYF.

The rearrangement joins TRBV13 to TRBJ1-3; D uncertain. CDR3 length equals 16 residues. In germline, CDR1 is PRHDT, CDR2 FYEKMQ (reference sequence). Trimming left V 5 bases short and J 0 bases short, with 14 bases between. CDR3 nucleotide sequence: TGTGCCAGCAGCCTAGCCAGTCCGAACTCTGGAAACACCATATATTTT. Translation gives CASSLASPNSGNTIYF.

This clonotype was counted ten times or more. Germline is not matched at one junction end, which may reflect a read error. The V gene is TRBV29-1, the J gene TRBJ1-1; D is ambiguous. Looked up from germline, CDR1 is SQVTM and CDR2 is ANQGSEA. CDR3 length: 11 residues. The CDR3 here is CSVEAGMGAFF. Here the CDR3 DNA reads TGCAGCGTCGAAGCGGGGATGGGGGCTTTCTTT.

J is TRBJ2-2 and V is TRBV11-2; no definite D call. CDR1 and CDR2 (germline): SGHAT, FQNNGV. The CDR3 sequence is 15 residues long. V lost 2 bases and J lost 1, with 8 bases in between. The CDR3 coding sequence is TGTGCCAGCAGCTTATCGGCGGAGAACACCGGGGAGCTGTTTTTT. As protein: CASSLSAENTGELFF.

In its sample, this clonotype was seen a few times. The chain recombines TRBV6-5 with TRBJ1-3; 7 bases are shared with TRBD1. J gave up 0 bases and V 4 bases, and 9 bases lay outside the gene matches. The germline CDR1 and CDR2 sequences are MNHEY and SVGAGI. The CDR3 runs 17 residues. CDR3 coding DNA: TGTGCCAGCAGTTCCAACAGACAGGGCTCCTCTGGAAACACCATATATTTT. Amino acids: CASSSNRQGSSGNTIYF.

This chain joins TRBV19 and TRBJ2-7, with D tentatively TRBD2 (6 bases). V lost 1 base and J 6 bases, leaving 10 bases between the germline ends. This CDR3 is 13 amino acids long. Germline V gene sequence: CDR1 LNHDA, CDR2 SQIVND (reference sequence). The DNA for the CDR3 is TGTGCCAGTAGTATAGGGGGGGAGCGCGAGCAGTACTTC. It translates to CASSIGGEREQYF.

The chain has TRBV24-1 and TRBJ2-5, with 7 nucleotides matching TRBD2. Looked up from germline, CDR1 is KGHDR and CDR2 is SFDVKD. CDR3 size: 13 residues. CDR3 sequence: CAMDYGLEETQYF. In DNA, the CDR3 is TGTGCTATGGACTATGGACTAGAGGAGACCCAGTACTTC.

This clonotype came up a few times. The chain uses TRBV4-3 and TRBJ1-2; 9 bases fit TRBD1. The CDR3 consists of 16 residues. Losses at the gene ends were 0 bases for V and 2 bases for J; bases not matched to a gene: 4. Germline assignment: CDR1 LGHNA and CDR2 YSLEER. CDR3 nucleotide sequence: TGCGCCAGCAGCCAAGAGCCTGGACAGGGGAACTATGGCTACACCTTC. Its protein is CASSQEPGQGNYGYTF.

Ten or more counts support this clonotype. The chain joins TRBV5-6 to TRBJ2-5; D perhaps matches TRBD1 (6 bases). Germline V lookup: CDR1 SGHDT, CDR2 YYEEEE. This CDR3 contains 17 residues. Between the trimmed V and J ends, which lost 1 base and 1 base, there was a span of 17 bases. DNA of the CDR3: TGTGCCAGCAGCTTGAGTACAGTAGGGACAACCCAAGAGACCCAGTACTTC. This gives the protein CASSLSTVGTTQETQYF.

This clonotype has just a few counts. A single base separates this from a much larger clone, so it may be a read error. The rearrangement uses TRBV12-3 or TRBV12-4 and TRBJ1-6; D gene ambiguous. Deletions cut 6 bases from V and 15 bases from J, with 12 bases between. The CDR3 extends over 11 amino acids. The CDR3 region is CASRAVAFLHF. In DNA, the CDR3 is TGTGCCAGCAGAGCGGTGGCGTTCCTCCACTTT.

This clonotype was detected ten times or more. The rearrangement joins TRBV10-2 to TRBJ1-2; the D gene is possibly TRBD1 (5 bases). The V gene lost 10 bases and the J gene lost 0 bases, with 18 bases spanning the gap. The CDR3 totals 15 residues. CDR1 is WSHSY, CDR2 SAAADI, per germline. The CDR3 DNA sequence: TGCGCCATGCGGGGGGGATCCCCAGCTAACTATGGCTACACCTTC. Translation gives CAMRGGSPANYGYTF.

This chain connects TRBV25-1 to TRBJ1-2; TRBD1 agrees at 8 bases. The CDR3 is made up of 13 amino acids. The germline V gene encodes CDR1 MGHDK and CDR2 SYGVNS. V was clipped by 8 bases and J by 5 bases; unmatched bases: 7. DNA of the CDR3: TGTGCCAGCGCCCGGGACAGGAGTTATGGCTACACCTTC. It encodes CASARDRSYGYTF.

This clonotype was recorded a few times. The V call is TRBV5-5, the J call TRBJ1-2, with TRBD1 as a possible D gene (6 bases). This CDR3 is 16 amino acids long. Germline V gene lookup returns CDR1 SGHKS and CDR2 YYEKEE (reference sequence). The germline V and J ends were trimmed by 0 bases and 3 bases, with 15 bases remaining between them. The CDR3 region is CASSLVRTEKDYGYTF. CDR3 in DNA: TGTGCCAGCAGCTTGGTACGGACAGAAAAAGACTATGGCTACACCTTC.

This chain joins TRBV12-3 or TRBV12-4 and TRBJ1-3; D not resolved. V was cut by 7 bases and J by 0 bases, with 10 bases left in between. The CDR3 totals 14 residues. CDR3 loop: CASTTALSGNTIYF. The CDR3 region has the DNA TGTGCCAGCACCACAGCCCTCTCTGGAAACACCATATATTTT.